Listed below are T cell receptor beta chains from one sample, sequenced in a study of cytomegalovirus exposure and HLA in healthy donors. Measured with immunoSEQ multiplex PCR; TCRdb has only the in-frame clones, and not every one. Of 300,000 to 400,000 clones listed, roughly 90% are singletons. Specimen: PBMCs. These receptors came from a man aged 25 to 40 in good health and CMV-seronegative. Each CDR3 is given with its conserved first and last residue. The D gene is left open where the match is weak. The size of a clone is reported for some rows only, either as once, few or many, or as a class for expanded clones.

TRBJ2-1	TRBV27	TRBD1	.	CASSPHSRQGQFF	TGTGCCAGCAGCCCCCATTCTCGACAGGGGCAGTTCTTC
TRBJ2-7	TRBV5-4	TRBD1	few	CASSLEQGAYEQYF	TGTGCCAGCAGCTTGGAACAGGGGGCCTACGAGCAGTACTTC
TRBJ1-1	TRBV5-6	.	.	CASSLVRGGTEAFF	TGTGCCAGCAGCTTGGTGAGGGGGGGAACTGAAGCTTTCTTT
TRBJ1-5	TRBV6-1	TRBD1	.	CASREDGTGVRQPQHF	TGTGCCAGCAGAGAAGATGGGACAGGGGTTCGTCAGCCCCAGCATTTT
TRBJ2-1	TRBV4-1	.	.	CASSQGSRVGVSEQFF	TGCGCCAGCAGCCAAGGGTCCAGGGTCGGAGTCAGTGAGCAGTTCTTC
TRBJ1-1	TRBV30	TRBD1	few	CAQGRTEAFF	TGTGCACAGGGGAGGACTGAAGCTTTCTTT
TRBJ2-1	TRBV6-1	TRBD2	.	CASSPDGRAYNEQFF	TGTGCCAGCAGTCCGGACGGGAGGGCCTACAATGAGCAGTTCTTC
TRBJ2-7	TRBV5-4	TRBD2	.	CASSVIAGLSSYEQYF	TGTGCCAGCAGCGTTATAGCGGGGCTTAGCTCCTACGAGCAGTACTTC
TRBJ1-1	TRBV30	TRBD1	.	CAWNKDRGKMNTEAFF	TGTGCCTGGAATAAAGACAGGGGGAAAATGAACACTGAAGCTTTCTTT
TRBJ2-3	TRBV6-4	.	few	CASSPGHGNTDTQYF	TGTGCCAGCAGTCCGGGACACGGAAACACAGATACGCAGTATTTT
TRBJ1-2	TRBV6-4	TRBD1	.	CASSDSGDRGNGYTF	TGTGCCAGCAGTGACTCTGGAGACAGGGGAAATGGCTACACCTTC
TRBJ2-2	TRBV15	.	.	CATSRGRRAVSNTGELFF	TGTGCCACCAGCAGAGGTCGGAGGGCGGTATCGAACACCGGGGAGCTGTTTTTT
TRBJ2-5	TRBV5-1	TRBD1	.	CASQQGPQETQYF	TGCGCCAGCCAACAGGGGCCCCAAGAGACCCAGTACTTC
TRBJ1-5	TRBV6-1	TRBD1	.	CASRLDRGGQPQHF	TGTGCCAGCAGACTGGACAGGGGCGGTCAGCCCCAGCATTTT
TRBJ2-6	TRBV6-1	.	.	CASVQTLGANVLTF	TGTGCCAGCGTACAAACCCTGGGGGCCAACGTCCTGACTTTC
TRBJ1-4	TRBV9	.	.	CASSSRINVGEKLFF	TGTGCCAGCAGCTCTCGGATAAACGTCGGGGAAAAACTGTTTTTT
TRBJ2-2	TRBV4-3	.	.	CASSQDMEGALNTGELFF	TGCGCCAGCAGCCAAGATATGGAGGGGGCTTTGAACACCGGGGAGCTGTTTTTT
TRBJ1-1	TRBV9	TRBD1	.	CASSVETGGTEAFF	TGTGCCAGCAGCGTAGAGACAGGGGGCACTGAAGCTTTCTTT
TRBJ2-7	TRBV5-5	.	.	CASSGAGGPYEQYF	TGTGCCAGCAGCGGTGCAGGGGGGCCCTACGAGCAGTACTTC
TRBJ1-4	TRBV11-2	.	.	CASSLRGTQGEKLFF	TGTGCCAGCAGCTTAAGGGGAACCCAGGGAGAAAAACTGTTTTTT
TRBJ1-1	TRBV5-1	TRBD1	.	CASSLQGARNTEAFF	TGCGCCAGCAGCTTGCAGGGGGCGAGGAACACTGAAGCTTTCTTT
TRBJ2-5	TRBV20-1	.	.	CSARDEETQYF	TGCAGTGCCCGGGATGAAGAGACCCAGTACTTC
TRBJ2-1	TRBV11-2	TRBD2	.	CASSFRGLAGNEQFF	TGTGCCAGCAGCTTTCGTGGGCTAGCGGGAAATGAGCAGTTCTTC
TRBJ2-1	TRBV4-2	.	.	CASSLGSGPGNEQFF	TGTGCCAGCAGCCTTGGGAGTGGGCCCGGCAATGAGCAGTTCTTC
TRBJ2-6	TRBV5-1	.	.	CASSLGQSSSGANVLTF	TGCGCCAGCAGCTTGGGACAGTCTTCCTCTGGGGCCAACGTCCTGACTTTC
TRBJ1-3	TRBV6-1	.	once	CASTEQLGNTIYF	TGTGCCAGCACGGAACAGCTAGGAAACACCATATATTTT
TRBJ2-5	TRBV7-9	.	.	CASSPVWGVQETQYF	TGTGCCAGCAGCCCAGTTTGGGGGGTCCAAGAGACCCAGTACTTC
TRBJ2-1	TRBV11-2	.	.	CASSLDSPRLNEQFF	TGTGCCAGCAGCTTAGATTCACCCAGGCTCAATGAGCAGTTCTTC
TRBJ2-3	TRBV30	.	.	CASLPLTSTDTQYF	TGTGCCTCCTTACCACTTACTAGCACAGATACGCAGTATTTT
TRBJ2-3	TRBV5-4	.	.	CASSPGTDTQYF	TGTGCCAGCAGCCCCGGGACAGATACGCAGTATTTT
TRBJ1-1	TRBV7-9	.	.	CASSPPGVNTEAFF	TGTGCCAGCAGCCCCCCCGGAGTGAACACTGAAGCTTTCTTT
TRBJ1-5	TRBV18	TRBD1	.	CASSPTGGQQPQHF	TGTGCCAGCTCACCGACAGGGGGCCAGCAGCCCCAGCATTTT
TRBJ1-1	TRBV5-1	.	.	CASSPTGWGEAFF	TGCGCCAGCAGCCCAACAGGGTGGGGAGAAGCTTTCTTT
TRBJ1-4	TRBV4-1	TRBD1	.	CASSRQGPSEKLFF	TGCGCCAGCAGCCGACAGGGCCCGAGTGAAAAACTGTTTTTT
TRBJ1-1	TRBV7-6	.	.	CASSLVATSEAFF	TGTGCCAGCAGCTTAGTCGCGACAAGTGAAGCTTTCTTT
TRBJ1-1	TRBV11-2	TRBD1	.	CASSLRPGTGGADTEAFF	TGTGCCAGCAGCTTACGGCCCGGGACAGGGGGCGCGGACACTGAAGCTTTCTTT
TRBJ1-2	TRBV4-1	.	.	CASSQVGGYGYTF	TGCGCCAGCAGCCAAGTAGGAGGGTATGGCTACACCTTC
TRBJ2-1	TRBV6-5	TRBD2	.	CASRYGLAESYNEQFF	TGTGCCAGCAGATACGGACTAGCGGAATCCTACAATGAGCAGTTCTTC
TRBJ1-5	TRBV6-1	.	.	CASSDLQPQHF	TGTGCCAGCAGTGATCTTCAGCCCCAGCATTTT
TRBJ2-7	TRBV6-6	.	.	CASSPRGSIKSNEQYF	TGTGCCAGCAGTCCTAGGGGGAGCATAAAGTCAAACGAGCAGTACTTC
TRBJ2-5	TRBV19	TRBD2	.	CASSLASGGARETQYF	TGTGCCAGTAGTTTGGCTAGCGGGGGGGCCCGAGAGACCCAGTACTTC
TRBJ1-4	TRBV6-1	.	.	CASKIATNEKLFF	TGTGCCAGCAAAATCGCGACTAATGAAAAACTGTTTTTT
TRBJ2-5	TRBV2	.	.	CASSETGLLSETQYF	TGTGCCAGCAGTGAAACGGGACTCTTGTCGGAGACCCAGTACTTC
TRBJ1-2	TRBV5-1	.	.	CASSLAPASNYGYTF	TGCGCCAGCAGCTTGGCTCCCGCGTCTAACTATGGCTACACCTTC
TRBJ1-6	TRBV6-5	TRBD1	.	CATNRGTSPLHF	TGTGCCACAAACAGGGGGACTTCACCCCTCCACTTT
TRBJ2-5	TRBV5-1	TRBD2	.	CASSAKLAGGLSEETQYF	TGCGCCAGCAGCGCCAAACTAGCGGGGGGGCTTAGTGAAGAGACCCAGTACTTC
TRBJ1-4	TRBV19	TRBD1	.	CASSISGTGGEKLFF	TGTGCCAGTAGTATATCCGGGACAGGGGGTGAAAAACTGTTTTTT
TRBJ1-3	TRBV29-1	.	.	CSVSTRGSGNTIYF	TGCAGCGTCTCAACCAGGGGTTCTGGAAACACCATATATTTT
TRBJ2-5	TRBV5-4	TRBD2	.	CASSPEATSVDPQETQYF	TGTGCCAGCAGCCCGGAGGCGACTAGCGTGGACCCCCAAGAGACCCAGTACTTC
TRBJ1-1	TRBV29-1	.	.	CSVDEDSRRTEAFF	TGCAGCGTCGACGAGGACAGTAGGAGGACTGAAGCTTTCTTT
TRBJ1-6	TRBV6-6	.	.	CARVRQVSSYNSPLHF	TGTGCCAGGGTTAGACAGGTAAGCTCCTATAATTCACCCCTCCACTTT
TRBJ2-5	TRBV27	TRBD2	.	CASSTPSGGALETQYF	TGTGCCAGCAGTACCCCTAGCGGGGGGGCCTTAGAGACCCAGTACTTC
TRBJ1-3	TRBV12-5	TRBD1	.	CASGLPPRTGSSLWGNTIYF	TGTGCTAGTGGTTTGCCCCCGCGGACAGGGAGCTCTCTCTGGGGAAACACCATATATTTT
TRBJ1-5	TRBV6-6	TRBD1	.	CASSYPQGGNQPQHF	TGTGCCAGCAGTTACCCGCAGGGGGGCAATCAGCCCCAGCATTTT
TRBJ2-3	TRBV5-1	TRBD2	.	CASTSGGALDTQYF	TGCGCCAGCACCAGCGGGGGGGCTTTAGATACGCAGTATTTT
TRBJ1-1	TRBV10-3	.	few	CAISEQTGNWGTEAFF	TGTGCCATCAGTGAGCAAACAGGGAACTGGGGGACTGAAGCTTTCTTT
TRBJ1-1	TRBV6-6	TRBD1	.	CASSRTDRANTEAFF	TGTGCCAGCAGCCGTACAGACAGGGCGAACACTGAAGCTTTCTTT